Listed below are T cell receptor beta chains from one sample, sequenced in a study of blood T cell repertoires in COVID-19. TCRdb's table, derived via immunoSEQ multiplex PCR, lists solely in-frame clones and lacks some. The sample has roughly 140,000 clones, less than 85% seen once. Specimen: PBMCs or T cells enriched from blood (not recorded which). These receptors were taken from a woman aged 18-29 years who had been exposed to COVID-19. The CDR3 runs from the conserved cysteine through the conserved F or W. Each record gives: clone size, D gene, V gene, J gene, CDR3 protein, CDR3 DNA. A D gene is named only where the DNA matches it firmly. Clone sizes are given selectively: once, few, many, or a class where the clone is expanded.

abundance: .
d_gene: .
v_gene: TRBV19
j_gene: TRBJ1-1
CDR3aa: CASSMSQGGLNTEAFF
CDR3nt: TGTGCCAGTAGTATGAGTCAGGGTGGCTTGAACACTGAAGCTTTCTTT

abundance: .
d_gene: .
v_gene: TRBV2
j_gene: TRBJ2-3
CDR3aa: CASSDEGLDTQYF
CDR3nt: TGTGCCAGCAGTGACGAGGGACTTGATACGCAGTATTTT

abundance: .
d_gene: .
v_gene: TRBV18
j_gene: TRBJ2-7
CDR3aa: CASSPGGRGPRAYEQYF
CDR3nt: TGTGCCAGCTCACCAGGAGGTCGCGGGCCCCGTGCCTACGAGCAGTACTTC

abundance: .
d_gene: TRBD1
v_gene: TRBV10-2
j_gene: TRBJ2-5
CDR3aa: CASSDTQGVQETQYF
CDR3nt: TGCGCCAGCAGTGATACGCAGGGGGTCCAAGAGACCCAGTACTTC

abundance: .
d_gene: .
v_gene: TRBV9
j_gene: TRBJ2-1
CDR3aa: CASSVRGGSSYNEQFF
CDR3nt: TGTGCCAGCAGCGTAAGGGGGGGTAGCTCCTACAATGAGCAGTTCTTC

abundance: .
d_gene: TRBD1
v_gene: TRBV7-2
j_gene: TRBJ1-5
CDR3aa: CASSLDGQGFNQPQHF
CDR3nt: TGTGCCAGCAGCCTAGACGGACAGGGCTTTAATCAGCCCCAGCATTTT

abundance: once
d_gene: .
v_gene: TRBV11-1
j_gene: TRBJ2-7
CDR3aa: CASSHRSLAHEQYF
CDR3nt: TGTGCCAGCAGCCACCGGTCATTAGCCCACGAGCAGTACTTC

abundance: .
d_gene: TRBD1
v_gene: TRBV27
j_gene: TRBJ1-6
CDR3aa: CASSADRGLNNSPLHF
CDR3nt: TGTGCCAGCAGTGCTGACAGGGGGTTGAATAATTCACCCCTCCACTTT

abundance: .
d_gene: .
v_gene: TRBV5-1
j_gene: TRBJ1-1
CDR3aa: CASSFYTGLTEAFF
CDR3nt: TGCGCCAGCAGCTTCTATACAGGGTTAACTGAAGCTTTCTTT

abundance: few
d_gene: TRBD1
v_gene: TRBV11-2
j_gene: TRBJ1-1
CDR3aa: CASSRQGVETEAFF
CDR3nt: TGTGCCAGCAGCCGACAGGGGGTTGAGACTGAAGCTTTCTTT

abundance: .
d_gene: .
v_gene: TRBV7-9
j_gene: TRBJ2-2
CDR3aa: CASSLFEGPGELFF
CDR3nt: TGTGCCAGCAGTTTATTCGAGGGCCCCGGGGAGCTGTTTTTT

abundance: .
d_gene: .
v_gene: TRBV5-5
j_gene: TRBJ1-5
CDR3aa: CASSLQGGNQPQHF
CDR3nt: TGTGCCAGCAGCTTACAGGGAGGCAATCAGCCCCAGCATTTT

abundance: .
d_gene: .
v_gene: TRBV7-3
j_gene: TRBJ2-3
CDR3aa: CASSSDSNTQYF
CDR3nt: TGTGCCAGCAGCTCGGACTCGAATACGCAGTATTTT

abundance: .
d_gene: TRBD1
v_gene: TRBV6-1
j_gene: TRBJ1-1
CDR3aa: CASSYQDRPTEAFF
CDR3nt: TGTGCCAGCAGTTATCAGGACAGGCCCACTGAAGCTTTCTTT

abundance: .
d_gene: .
v_gene: TRBV4-2
j_gene: TRBJ1-4
CDR3aa: CASSQDSAANEKLFF
CDR3nt: TGTGCCAGCAGCCAAGATTCCGCAGCGAATGAAAAACTGTTTTTT

abundance: .
d_gene: TRBD1
v_gene: TRBV30
j_gene: TRBJ2-7
CDR3aa: CAWSRGQGAHEQYF
CDR3nt: TGTGCCTGGAGTAGAGGACAGGGGGCCCACGAGCAGTACTTC

abundance: .
d_gene: TRBD2
v_gene: TRBV2
j_gene: TRBJ2-1
CDR3aa: CASSGLEAGGDNEQFF
CDR3nt: TGTGCCAGCAGCGGCCTAGAGGCGGGAGGTGACAATGAGCAGTTCTTC

abundance: .
d_gene: TRBD2
v_gene: TRBV27
j_gene: TRBJ2-7
CDR3aa: CASSFKSGSIYEQYF
CDR3nt: TGTGCCAGCAGTTTCAAAAGCGGGAGTATTTACGAGCAGTACTTC

abundance: .
d_gene: TRBD2
v_gene: TRBV3-1/TRBV3-2
j_gene: TRBJ2-5
CDR3aa: CASSPLRGVAGEAETQYF
CDR3nt: TGTGCCAGCAGCCCCTTAAGGGGGGTAGCGGGAGAAGCGGAGACCCAGTACTTC

abundance: .
d_gene: .
v_gene: TRBV7-9
j_gene: TRBJ1-1
CDR3aa: CASSSTGIEAFF
CDR3nt: TGTGCCAGCAGCTCGACGGGTATTGAAGCTTTCTTT

abundance: .
d_gene: TRBD2
v_gene: TRBV7-6
j_gene: TRBJ2-2
CDR3aa: CASSPGTSWTGELFF
CDR3nt: TGTGCCAGCAGCCCCGGGACTAGTTGGACCGGGGAGCTGTTTTTT

abundance: .
d_gene: TRBD1
v_gene: TRBV6-2/TRBV6-3
j_gene: TRBJ1-2
CDR3aa: CASSRNHGQGANYGYTF
CDR3nt: TGTGCCAGCAGCCGAAATCACGGACAGGGGGCTAACTATGGCTACACCTTC

abundance: .
d_gene: TRBD2
v_gene: TRBV11-3
j_gene: TRBJ2-1
CDR3aa: CASSLNGLAANEQFF
CDR3nt: TGTGCCAGCAGCCTAAATGGACTAGCGGCGAATGAGCAGTTCTTC

abundance: .
d_gene: TRBD2
v_gene: TRBV19
j_gene: TRBJ2-1
CDR3aa: CASSPRTRWDEQFF
CDR3nt: TGTGCCAGTAGTCCTAGGACTAGATGGGATGAGCAGTTCTTC

abundance: once
d_gene: .
v_gene: TRBV5-1
j_gene: TRBJ2-3
CDR3aa: CASSSPSGGGTDTQYF
CDR3nt: TGCGCCAGCAGCTCCCCGAGCGGAGGCGGCACAGATACGCAGTATTTT

abundance: .
d_gene: .
v_gene: TRBV10-3
j_gene: TRBJ2-1
CDR3aa: CAIRRTDKYNEQFF
CDR3nt: TGTGCCATCAGAAGGACTGATAAATACAATGAGCAGTTCTTC

abundance: .
d_gene: .
v_gene: TRBV6-5
j_gene: TRBJ1-1
CDR3aa: CASSYSVLRNTEAFF
CDR3nt: TGTGCCAGCAGTTACTCAGTTCTTAGGAACACTGAAGCTTTCTTT

abundance: once
d_gene: .
v_gene: TRBV10-3
j_gene: TRBJ1-2
CDR3aa: CAISDQPRGQSYGYTF
CDR3nt: TGTGCCATCAGTGATCAACCCCGCGGGCAGAGCTATGGCTACACCTTC

abundance: .
d_gene: TRBD1
v_gene: TRBV30
j_gene: TRBJ2-3
CDR3aa: CAWSLNRGTDTQYF
CDR3nt: TGTGCCTGGAGTTTGAACAGGGGGACAGATACGCAGTATTTT

abundance: .
d_gene: TRBD1
v_gene: TRBV30
j_gene: TRBJ1-6
CDR3aa: CAWSPRQGARSPLHF
CDR3nt: TGTGCCTGGAGTCCAAGACAGGGGGCACGCTCACCCCTCCACTTT

abundance: few
d_gene: TRBD1
v_gene: TRBV3-1/TRBV3-2
j_gene: TRBJ1-1
CDR3aa: CASSQPTRQGKGEAFF
CDR3nt: TGTGCCAGCAGCCAACCTACCCGACAGGGCAAGGGTGAAGCTTTCTTT

abundance: .
d_gene: .
v_gene: TRBV7-2
j_gene: TRBJ1-5
CDR3aa: CASSLSSGDLNQPQHF
CDR3nt: TGTGCCAGCAGCTTATCCTCGGGAGACCTCAATCAGCCCCAGCATTTT

abundance: .
d_gene: TRBD2
v_gene: TRBV9
j_gene: TRBJ2-7
CDR3aa: CASSTSGSSYEQYF
CDR3nt: TGTGCCAGCAGTACTAGCGGGAGCTCCTACGAGCAGTACTTC

abundance: .
d_gene: TRBD2
v_gene: TRBV6-2/TRBV6-3
j_gene: TRBJ2-3
CDR3aa: CASSYSTTLAGRTDTQYF
CDR3nt: TGTGCCAGCAGTTACTCTACAACTCTAGCGGGCCGCACAGATACGCAGTATTTT

abundance: .
d_gene: TRBD2
v_gene: TRBV12-5
j_gene: TRBJ2-3
CDR3aa: CASGLTWTSGRTDTQYF
CDR3nt: TGTGCTAGTGGTTTGACCTGGACTAGCGGGCGCACAGATACGCAGTATTTT

abundance: .
d_gene: TRBD1
v_gene: TRBV11-2
j_gene: TRBJ1-1
CDR3aa: CASSLGLRTGGKDTEAFF
CDR3nt: TGTGCCAGCAGCTTAGGGCTTAGGACAGGGGGAAAGGACACTGAAGCTTTCTTT

abundance: many
d_gene: TRBD2
v_gene: TRBV5-1
j_gene: TRBJ2-2
CDR3aa: CASSLWGSGSENTGELFF
CDR3nt: TGCGCCAGCAGCTTGTGGGGTAGCGGGAGCGAGAACACCGGGGAGCTGTTTTTT

abundance: .
d_gene: TRBD2
v_gene: TRBV20-1
j_gene: TRBJ2-1
CDR3aa: CSASSLAETHEQFF
CDR3nt: TGCAGTGCTAGTAGCCTAGCGGAGACGCATGAGCAGTTCTTC

abundance: .
d_gene: TRBD1
v_gene: TRBV30
j_gene: TRBJ1-2
CDR3aa: CAWQEGGNYGYTF
CDR3nt: TGTGCCTGGCAGGAAGGGGGCAACTATGGCTACACCTTC

abundance: .
d_gene: TRBD1
v_gene: TRBV24-1
j_gene: TRBJ1-5
CDR3aa: CAPKGRDRGIWNQPQHF
CDR3nt: TGTGCCCCAAAAGGTAGGGACAGGGGGATCTGGAATCAGCCCCAGCATTTT

abundance: .
d_gene: TRBD1
v_gene: TRBV2
j_gene: TRBJ1-5
CDR3aa: CASGGQSNQPQHF
CDR3nt: TGTGCCAGCGGGGGACAGAGCAATCAGCCCCAGCATTTT

abundance: .
d_gene: TRBD2
v_gene: TRBV11-1
j_gene: TRBJ2-7
CDR3aa: CASSFSSGGSSYEQYF
CDR3nt: TGTGCCAGCAGCTTCTCTAGCGGAGGAAGCTCCTACGAGCAGTACTTC

abundance: few
d_gene: TRBD2
v_gene: TRBV10-1
j_gene: TRBJ2-3
CDR3aa: CASSEFIAGGTDTQYF
CDR3nt: TGCGCCAGCAGTGAGTTTATAGCGGGAGGTACAGATACGCAGTATTTT

abundance: .
d_gene: TRBD1
v_gene: TRBV9
j_gene: TRBJ2-3
CDR3aa: CASSLYHGTGGRTDTQYF
CDR3nt: TGTGCCAGCAGCCTCTATCATGGGACAGGGGGCCGCACAGATACGCAGTATTTT

abundance: .
d_gene: TRBD2
v_gene: TRBV11-2
j_gene: TRBJ2-7
CDR3aa: CASSTGLAGVSYEQYF
CDR3nt: TGTGCCAGCAGCACCGGACTAGCGGGAGTCTCCTACGAGCAGTACTTC

abundance: .
d_gene: .
v_gene: TRBV6-5
j_gene: TRBJ1-2
CDR3aa: CASSPEGGYGYTF
CDR3nt: TGTGCCAGCAGTCCCGAGGGAGGCTATGGCTACACCTTC

abundance: .
d_gene: .
v_gene: TRBV6-5
j_gene: TRBJ2-7
CDR3aa: CASSPGQITYEQYF
CDR3nt: TGTGCCAGCAGTCCCGGACAGATTACCTACGAGCAGTACTTC

abundance: .
d_gene: TRBD2
v_gene: TRBV25-1
j_gene: TRBJ2-7
CDR3aa: CASSGLAGYEQYF
CDR3nt: TGTGCCAGCAGTGGGCTAGCGGGCTACGAGCAGTACTTC

abundance: .
d_gene: .
v_gene: TRBV27
j_gene: TRBJ2-6
CDR3aa: CASTRSGANVLTF
CDR3nt: TGTGCCAGCACGAGATCTGGGGCCAACGTCCTGACTTTC

abundance: .
d_gene: .
v_gene: TRBV4-3
j_gene: TRBJ1-2
CDR3aa: CASSQEGTTTYGYTF
CDR3nt: TGCGCCAGCAGCCAAGAAGGGACTACTACCTATGGCTACACCTTC

abundance: .
d_gene: TRBD2
v_gene: TRBV5-4
j_gene: TRBJ2-7
CDR3aa: CASSQGTSGSYEQYF
CDR3nt: TGTGCCAGCAGCCAGGGGACTAGCGGCTCCTACGAGCAGTACTTC

abundance: .
d_gene: .
v_gene: TRBV5-1
j_gene: TRBJ1-1
CDR3aa: CASSFRGTDTEAFF
CDR3nt: TGCGCCAGCAGCTTCAGGGGAACGGACACTGAAGCTTTCTTT

abundance: .
d_gene: .
v_gene: TRBV3-1/TRBV3-2
j_gene: TRBJ2-7
CDR3aa: CASSVRDTSYEQYF
CDR3nt: TGTGCCAGCAGCGTCCGGGACACATCCTACGAGCAGTACTTC

abundance: .
d_gene: TRBD2
v_gene: TRBV3-1/TRBV3-2
j_gene: TRBJ2-7
CDR3aa: CASSRTSGYEQYF
CDR3nt: TGTGCCAGCAGCCGGACTAGCGGGTACGAGCAGTACTTC

abundance: .
d_gene: .
v_gene: TRBV3-1/TRBV3-2
j_gene: TRBJ2-5
CDR3aa: CASSQGVHSQETQYF
CDR3nt: TGTGCCAGCAGCCAAGGTGTCCACAGCCAAGAGACCCAGTACTTC